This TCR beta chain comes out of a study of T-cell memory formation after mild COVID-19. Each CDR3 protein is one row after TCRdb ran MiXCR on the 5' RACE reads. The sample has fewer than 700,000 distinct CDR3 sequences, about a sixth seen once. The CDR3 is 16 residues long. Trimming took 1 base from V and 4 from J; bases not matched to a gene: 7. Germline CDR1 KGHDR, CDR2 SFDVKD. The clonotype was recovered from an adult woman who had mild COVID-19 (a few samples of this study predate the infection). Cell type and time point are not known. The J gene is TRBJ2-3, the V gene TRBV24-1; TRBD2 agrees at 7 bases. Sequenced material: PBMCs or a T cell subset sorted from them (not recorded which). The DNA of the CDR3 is TGTGCCACCAGTGATTTTCTGGGCGGGAGTGCAGATACGCAGTATTTT. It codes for CATSDFLGGSADTQYF.